The 22 T cell receptor beta chains listed next were all sequenced from one sample in a study of blood T cell repertoires in COVID-19. The method was immunoSEQ multiplex PCR; TCRdb's version includes in-frame clones alone and lacks a portion of them. The table lists 380,000 or so clones, 86% of them singletons. Material: peripheral blood. These receptor sequences come from a woman aged 60-70 years with COVID-19, enrolled during active disease.

This clone occurred a few times. The chain employs TRBV29-1 and TRBJ1-1; D call uncertain. Germline V gene data show CDR1 as SQVTM and CDR2 as ANQGSEA. Trimming pared 4 bases from V and 1 base from J, leaving 10 bases between. CDR3 length equals 13 residues. In nucleotides, the CDR3 is TGCAGCGTTGTACGGACTCAGAACACTGAAGCTTTCTTT. It is translated as CSVVRTQNTEAFF.

This clone was observed once. The V and J genes are TRBV5-1 and TRBJ2-1; possibly TRBD2 for D (5 bases). V lost 4 bases, J lost 11 bases, and 16 bases lay in between. This CDR3 has 13 residues. Germline loops: CDR1 SGHRS, CDR2 YFSETQ. CDR3 DNA: TGCGCCAGCAGCCCGCTTGAGGGCGGCAAGCAGTTCTTC. This encodes CASSPLEGGKQFF.

This chain joins TRBV5-1 and TRBJ1-1; D remains ambiguous. The V end lost 2 bases, the J end lost 0 bases, and 5 bases lay between the germline ends. Per the germline V gene, CDR1 is SGHRS and CDR2 is YFSETQ. This CDR3 region has 13 residues. CDR3 DNA sequence: TGCGCCAGCAGCTTTCATTTGAACACTGAAGCTTTCTTT. Encoded protein: CASSFHLNTEAFF.

The genes are TRBV7-9 and TRBJ2-1; TRBD2 matches at 11 bases. In germline, CDR1 is SEHNR, CDR2 FQNEAQ (reference sequence). J gave up 1 base and V 2 bases, and 10 bases lay outside the gene matches. The CDR3 has 19 residues. CDR3 DNA: TGTGCCAGCAGCTTACCCTTGCAACTAGCGGGGGCATCCTACAATGAGCAGTTCTTC. This encodes CASSLPLQLAGASYNEQFF. The full variable domain, with the rest looked up from reference TRBV7-9 and TRBJ2-1, is DTGVSQNPRHKITKRGQNVTFRCDPISEHNRLYWYRQTLGQGPEFLTYFQNEAQLEKSRLLSDRFSAERPKGSFSTLEIQRTEQGDSAMYLCASSLPLQLAGASYNEQFFGPGTRLTVL.

This clone was counted a few times. The chain has TRBV7-3 and TRBJ2-1, with TRBD2 matching 11 bases. V shed 2 bases, J shed 6 bases, and the junction held 18 bases outside the gene matches. The CDR3 loop spans 20 amino acids. The V gene's germline CDR1 is SGHTA and CDR2 FQGTGA. CDR3 amino acids: CASSLGISRQVAGGRNEQFF. The CDR3 bases are TGTGCCAGCAGCTTAGGAATTAGCCGCCAGGTAGCGGGGGGGCGCAATGAGCAGTTCTTC.

The rearrangement links TRBV10-3 to TRBJ2-1, with 11 bases matching TRBD2. CDR1 is ENHRY, CDR2 SYGVKD, per germline. CDR3 length: 18 residues. After removal of 7 bases from V and 0 bases from J, the junction contained 11 bases not matched to a gene. DNA for the CDR3: TGTGCCATCACCGGCATGAGACTAGCGGGAAGCTCCTACAATGAGCAGTTCTTC. Amino acid sequence: CAITGMRLAGSSYNEQFF.

The chain joins TRBV20-1 to TRBJ2-1, with unresolved D. Deletions cut 1 base from V and 6 bases from J, with 4 bases between. Germline assignment: CDR1 DFQATT and CDR2 SNEGSKA (reference sequence). CDR3 size: 11 residues. CDR3 sequence (DNA): TGCAGTGCTAGAGGGAGCAATGAGCAGTTCTTC. Its translation is CSARGSNEQFF.

J is TRBJ1-1 and V is TRBV27; 8 nucleotides align to TRBD1. J lost 5 bases, V lost 3 bases, and 14 bases had no gene match. This CDR3 has 17 residues. The germline gives CDR1 MNHEY, CDR2 SMNVEV (reference sequence). CDR3 DNA: TGTGCCAGCAGTTTTCTACTCAGGGGGCCGGGTTCGACTGAAGCTTTCTTT. Residues: CASSFLLRGPGSTEAFF.

This chain connects TRBV19 to TRBJ1-2, with 9 bases aligning to TRBD1. The CDR3 sequence is 16 residues long. The germline CDR1 and CDR2 sequences are LNHDA and SQIVND (reference sequence). Germline trimming cut 4 bases from V and 0 bases from J; bases unmatched to any gene: 6. The CDR3 DNA follows: TGTGCCAGTAGTAGGAGGGACAGGGCCGCTAACTATGGCTACACCTTC. Its translation is CASSRRDRAANYGYTF.

CDR3 sequence reads: CASSPGQPYSGNTIYF. The CDR3 coding sequence is TGCGCCAGCAGCCCGGGACAGCCCTACTCTGGAAACACCATATATTTT. The V gene is TRBV5-1, the J gene TRBJ1-3; TRBD1 agrees at 7 bases. V gave up 4 bases and J gave up 0 bases; unmatched junction bases: 7. Germline values: CDR1 SGHRS, CDR2 YFSETQ. The CDR3 extends over 16 amino acids.

The gene calls are TRBV24-1 and TRBJ1-5; no clear D. Germline V gives CDR1 KGHDR, CDR2 SFDVKD. The germline V and J ends were trimmed by 6 bases and 4 bases, with 12 bases remaining between them. The CDR3 has 14 residues. The CDR3 sequence: CATSPDIRNQPQHF. The DNA for the CDR3 is TGTGCCACCAGTCCAGACATTCGAAATCAGCCCCAGCATTTT.

This sequence joins TRBV7-9 and TRBJ2-5; 10 bases are a match to TRBD2. Germline lookup yields CDR1 SEHNR and CDR2 FQNEAQ (reference sequence). The length of the CDR3 is 16 residues. J was trimmed by 5 bases and V by 1 base; bases with no gene match: 7. The CDR3 DNA reads TGTGCCAGCAGCTTAGGACTAGCGGGCGGACAGGAGACCCAGTACTTC. Its protein is CASSLGLAGGQETQYF.

The chain links TRBV2 to TRBJ1-2, with D perhaps matching TRBD1 (6 bases). V lost 8 bases, J lost 0 bases, and 10 bases lay in between. CDR1 is SNHLY and CDR2 is FYNNEI in the germline V gene. The CDR3 is 13 amino acids. The CDR3 region has the DNA TGTGCCAGCGTGACAGGAGCTAACTATGGCTACACCTTC. The encoded protein is CASVTGANYGYTF.

This clone was recorded only once. As DNA, the CDR3 is TGTGCCAGCAGCCATTACAAAGGACAGGGGTGGACTGAAGCTTTCTTT. It codes for CASSHYKGQGWTEAFF. The chain links TRBV7-9 to TRBJ1-1, with TRBD1 matching over 9 bases. With V trimmed by 5 bases and J by 5 bases, 12 bases remained unmatched. Germline V gene data show CDR1 as SEHNR and CDR2 as FQNEAQ (reference sequence). The CDR3 runs to 16 residues.

The chain employs TRBV3-1 (or the pseudogene TRBV3-2) and TRBJ1-1; 8 bases are a match to TRBD1. After removal of 8 bases from V and 6 bases from J, the junction contained 14 bases not matched to a gene. Germline V gene data show CDR1 as LGHDT and CDR2 as YNNKEL (reference sequence). This CDR3 comprises 15 residues. Here the CDR3 DNA reads TGTGCCAGCGTCGGTGACAGGGGCGTTACGGCTGAAGCTTTCTTT. Amino acids: CASVGDRGVTAEAFF.

The rearrangement joins TRBV14 to TRBJ2-7, with D possibly matching TRBD1 (5 bases). The CDR3 spans 14 residues. Germline loops: CDR1 SGHDN, CDR2 FVKESK. Trimming removed 0 bases from V and 3 bases from J, with 9 bases in between. The CDR3 sequence is CASSQESQGYEQYF. The CDR3 DNA follows: TGTGCCAGCAGCCAAGAATCCCAGGGCTACGAGCAGTACTTC.

The genes are TRBV5-4 and TRBJ1-5; a possible D gene is TRBD1 (6 bases). Trimming pared 0 bases from V and 2 bases from J, leaving 6 bases between. This CDR3 has 14 amino acids. Per the germline V gene, CDR1 is SGHNT and CDR2 is YYREEE (reference sequence). The CDR3 coding sequence is TGTGCCAGCAGCTTGGAGGGGGGCAATCAGCCCCAGCATTTT. It codes for CASSLEGGNQPQHF.

This clone came up a few times. V is TRBV4-2 and J is TRBJ1-2; the match to TRBD1 covers 7 bases. In germline, CDR1 is LGHNA, CDR2 YNFKEQ. The V and J ends lost 1 base and 5 bases, in that order; junction bases with no gene match: 13. The CDR3 loop spans 17 amino acids. CDR3 in DNA: TGTGCCAGCAGCCAAGTCAGGGACAGCTATAGGGGGTATGGCTACACCTTC. Amino acids: CASSQVRDSYRGYGYTF.

The V call is TRBV4-3, the J call TRBJ2-1; D uncertain. The CDR3 runs to 16 residues. Per germline, CDR1 LGHNA and CDR2 YSLEER. With 0 bases removed from V and 2 bases from J, the gap between germline ends came to 11 bases. CDR3 region: CASSQDRNPAYNEQFF. Written as DNA, the CDR3 is TGCGCCAGCAGCCAAGATAGAAATCCCGCCTACAATGAGCAGTTCTTC.

The chain carries TRBV30 and TRBJ2-2, with 9 bases aligning to TRBD1. The junction had 9 bases not matched to a gene; V was cut back by 4 bases and J by 6 bases. The CDR3 has 15 residues. From germline, CDR1 is GTSNPN and CDR2 SVGIG (reference sequence). CDR3 sequence: CAWMPRDRAPGELFF. CDR3 DNA sequence: TGTGCCTGGATGCCCCGGGACAGGGCCCCCGGGGAGCTGTTTTTT.

The CDR3 DNA reads as TGTGCCAGCAGCCAGACTAGCGGAACCGGGGAGCTGTTTTTT. It translates to CASSQTSGTGELFF. The chain recombines TRBV9 with TRBJ2-2; 9 bases map to TRBD2. The CDR3 runs to 14 residues. Germline V gene sequence: CDR1 SGDLS, CDR2 YYNGEE. The V and J ends lost 4 bases and 5 bases, in that order; junction bases with no gene match: 3.

The chain uses TRBV5-1 and TRBJ1-3; TRBD1 matches at 8 bases. CDR1 SGHRS and CDR2 YFSETQ come from the germline V gene. The V segment lost 3 bases and the J segment 4 bases; nucleotides outside the gene matches: 9. The CDR3 is 16 residues long. CDR3: CASSSLPDREGNTIYF. As DNA, the CDR3 is TGCGCCAGCAGCTCACTCCCGGACAGGGAAGGAAACACCATATATTTT. The variable domain in full, with the rest retrieved from reference TRBV5-1 and TRBJ1-3, is KAGVTQTPRYLIKTRGQQVTLSCSPISGHRSVSWYQQTPGQGLQFLFEYFSETQRNKGNFPGRFSGRQFSNSRSEMNVSTLELGDSALYLCASSSLPDREGNTIYFGEGSWLTVV.